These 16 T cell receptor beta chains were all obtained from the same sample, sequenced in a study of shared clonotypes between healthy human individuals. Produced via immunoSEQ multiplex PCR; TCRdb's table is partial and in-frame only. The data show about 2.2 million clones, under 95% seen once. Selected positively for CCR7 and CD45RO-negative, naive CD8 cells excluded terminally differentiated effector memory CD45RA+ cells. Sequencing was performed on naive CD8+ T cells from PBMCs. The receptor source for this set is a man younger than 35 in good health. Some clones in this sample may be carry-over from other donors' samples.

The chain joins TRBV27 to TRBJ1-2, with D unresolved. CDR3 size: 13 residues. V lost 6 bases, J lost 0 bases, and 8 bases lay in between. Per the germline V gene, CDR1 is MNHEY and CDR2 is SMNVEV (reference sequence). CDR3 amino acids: CASRLGANYGYTF. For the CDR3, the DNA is TGTGCCAGCAGACTGGGAGCTAACTATGGCTACACCTTC.

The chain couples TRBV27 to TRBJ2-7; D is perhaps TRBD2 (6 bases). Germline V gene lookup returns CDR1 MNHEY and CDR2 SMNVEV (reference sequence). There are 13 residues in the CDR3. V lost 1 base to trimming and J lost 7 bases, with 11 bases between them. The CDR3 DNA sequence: TGTGCCAGCAGTTTATATGGAGGGACTGAGCAGTACTTC. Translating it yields CASSLYGGTEQYF.

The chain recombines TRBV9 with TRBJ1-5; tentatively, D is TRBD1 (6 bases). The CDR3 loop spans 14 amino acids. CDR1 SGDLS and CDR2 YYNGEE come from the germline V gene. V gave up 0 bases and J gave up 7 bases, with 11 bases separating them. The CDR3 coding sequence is TGTGCCAGCAGCGTAGAGGGGGAGGGGCAGCCCCAGCATTTT. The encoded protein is CASSVEGEGQPQHF.

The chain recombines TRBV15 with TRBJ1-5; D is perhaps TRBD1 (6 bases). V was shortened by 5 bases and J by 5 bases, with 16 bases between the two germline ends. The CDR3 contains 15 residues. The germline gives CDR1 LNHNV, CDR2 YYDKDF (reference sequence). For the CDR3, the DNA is TGTGCCACCAGCGGGGGGCTTGAGGGGGATCAGCCCCAGCATTTT. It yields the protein CATSGGLEGDQPQHF. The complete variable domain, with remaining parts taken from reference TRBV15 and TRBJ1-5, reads DAMVIQNPRYQVTQFGKPVTLSCSQTLNHNVMYWYQQKSSQAPKLLFHYYDKDFNNEADTPDNFQSRRPNTSFCFLDIRSPGLGDTAMYLCATSGGLEGDQPQHFGDGTRLSIL.

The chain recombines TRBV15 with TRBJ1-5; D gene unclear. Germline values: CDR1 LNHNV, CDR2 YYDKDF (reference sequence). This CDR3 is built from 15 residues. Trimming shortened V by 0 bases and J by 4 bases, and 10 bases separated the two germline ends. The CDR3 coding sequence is TGTGCCACCAGCAGAGATTGGTCAGAAAATCAGCCCCAGCATTTT. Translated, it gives CATSRDWSENQPQHF.

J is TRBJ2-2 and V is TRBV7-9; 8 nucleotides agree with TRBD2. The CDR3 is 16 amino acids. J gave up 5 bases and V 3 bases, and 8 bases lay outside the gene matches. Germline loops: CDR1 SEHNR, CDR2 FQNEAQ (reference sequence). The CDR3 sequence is CASSFGPAGATGELFF. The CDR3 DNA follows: TGTGCCAGCAGCTTTGGTCCAGCGGGAGCTACCGGGGAGCTGTTTTTT.

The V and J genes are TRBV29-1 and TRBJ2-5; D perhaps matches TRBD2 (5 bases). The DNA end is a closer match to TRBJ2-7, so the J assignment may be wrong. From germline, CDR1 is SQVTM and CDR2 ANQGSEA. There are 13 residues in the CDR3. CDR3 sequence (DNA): TGCAGCGTTCCCAACGGGAACTCCTACGAGCAGTACTTC. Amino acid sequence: CSVPNGNSYEQYF.

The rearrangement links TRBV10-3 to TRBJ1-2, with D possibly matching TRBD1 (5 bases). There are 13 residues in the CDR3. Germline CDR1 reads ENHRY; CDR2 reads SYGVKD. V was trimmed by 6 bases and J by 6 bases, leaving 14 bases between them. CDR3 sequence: CAIRQDGGNGYTF. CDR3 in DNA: TGTGCCATCAGACAGGATGGGGGGAATGGCTACACCTTC.

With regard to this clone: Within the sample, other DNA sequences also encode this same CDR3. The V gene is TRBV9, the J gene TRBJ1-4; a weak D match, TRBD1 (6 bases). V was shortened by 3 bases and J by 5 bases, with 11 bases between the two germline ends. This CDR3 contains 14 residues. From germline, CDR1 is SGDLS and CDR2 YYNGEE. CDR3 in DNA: TGTGCCAGCAGCGGAGAAGGGGGAAATGAAAAACTGTTTTTT. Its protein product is CASSGEGGNEKLFF.

CDR3 bases: TGTGCCAGCCATCACGAGCAGTACTTC. It yields the protein CASHHEQYF. The V gene is TRBV28, the J gene TRBJ2-7; D is ambiguous. V dropped 8 bases and J dropped 5 bases, with 4 bases sitting between them. This CDR3 region has 9 residues. The V gene's germline CDR1 is MDHEN and CDR2 SYDVKM.

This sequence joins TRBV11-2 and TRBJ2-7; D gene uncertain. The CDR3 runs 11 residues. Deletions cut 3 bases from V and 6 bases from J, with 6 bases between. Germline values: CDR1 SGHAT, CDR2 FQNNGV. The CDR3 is CASSFPGEQYF. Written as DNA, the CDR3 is TGTGCCAGCAGCTTCCCTGGCGAGCAGTACTTC.

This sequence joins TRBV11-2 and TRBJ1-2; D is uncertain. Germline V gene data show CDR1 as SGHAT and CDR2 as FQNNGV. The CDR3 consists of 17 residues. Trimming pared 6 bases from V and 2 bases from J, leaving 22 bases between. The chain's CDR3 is CASRRRGERGTNYGYTF. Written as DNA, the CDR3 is TGTGCCAGCAGAAGGCGCGGTGAGCGGGGTACCAACTATGGCTACACCTTC. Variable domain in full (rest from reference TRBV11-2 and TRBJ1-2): EAGVAQSPRYKIIEKRQSVAFWCNPISGHATLYWYQQILGQGPKLLIQFQNNGVVDDSQLPKDRFSAERLKGVDSTLKIQPAKLEDSAVYLCASRRRGERGTNYGYTFGSGTRLTVV.

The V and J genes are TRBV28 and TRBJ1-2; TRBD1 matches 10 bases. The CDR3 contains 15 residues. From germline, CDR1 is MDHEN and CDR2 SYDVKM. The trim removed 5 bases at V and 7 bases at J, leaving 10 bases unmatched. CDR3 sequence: CASSVDRGRRGGYTF. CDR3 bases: TGTGCCAGCAGTGTTGACAGGGGGCGCAGGGGTGGCTACACCTTC.

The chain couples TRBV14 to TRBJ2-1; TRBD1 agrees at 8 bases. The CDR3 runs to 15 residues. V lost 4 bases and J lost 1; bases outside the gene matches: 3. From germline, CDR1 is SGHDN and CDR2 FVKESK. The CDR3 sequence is CASSPGQGSYNEQFF. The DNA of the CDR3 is TGTGCCAGCAGCCCTGGACAGGGATCCTACAATGAGCAGTTCTTC.

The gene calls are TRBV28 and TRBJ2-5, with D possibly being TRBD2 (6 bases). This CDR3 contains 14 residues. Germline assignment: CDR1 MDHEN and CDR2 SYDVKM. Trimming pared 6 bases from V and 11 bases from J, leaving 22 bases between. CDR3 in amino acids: CASREGRLRGEQYF. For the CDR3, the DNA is TGTGCCAGCAGGGAGGGCCGCCTCCGGGGTGAGCAGTACTTC. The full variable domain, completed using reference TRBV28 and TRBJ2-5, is DVKVTQSSRYLVKRTGEKVFLECVQDMDHENMFWYRQDPGLGLRLIYFSYDVKMKEKGDIPEGYSVSREKKERFSLILESASTNQTSMYLCASREGRLRGEQYFGPGTRLLVL.

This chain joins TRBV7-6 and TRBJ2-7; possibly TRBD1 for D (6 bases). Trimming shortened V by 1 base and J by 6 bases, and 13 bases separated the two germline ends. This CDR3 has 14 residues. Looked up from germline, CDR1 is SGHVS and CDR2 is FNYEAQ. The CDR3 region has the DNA TGTGCCAGCAGCTTAGGTGGGAAAGGGGGCGAGCAGTACTTC. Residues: CASSLGGKGGEQYF. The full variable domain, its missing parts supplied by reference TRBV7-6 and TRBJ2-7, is GAGVSQSPRYKVTKRGQDVALRCDPISGHVSLYWYRQALGQGPEFLTYFNYEAQQDKSGLPNDRFSAERPEGSISTLTIQRTEQRDSAMYRCASSLGGKGGEQYFGPGTRLTVT.